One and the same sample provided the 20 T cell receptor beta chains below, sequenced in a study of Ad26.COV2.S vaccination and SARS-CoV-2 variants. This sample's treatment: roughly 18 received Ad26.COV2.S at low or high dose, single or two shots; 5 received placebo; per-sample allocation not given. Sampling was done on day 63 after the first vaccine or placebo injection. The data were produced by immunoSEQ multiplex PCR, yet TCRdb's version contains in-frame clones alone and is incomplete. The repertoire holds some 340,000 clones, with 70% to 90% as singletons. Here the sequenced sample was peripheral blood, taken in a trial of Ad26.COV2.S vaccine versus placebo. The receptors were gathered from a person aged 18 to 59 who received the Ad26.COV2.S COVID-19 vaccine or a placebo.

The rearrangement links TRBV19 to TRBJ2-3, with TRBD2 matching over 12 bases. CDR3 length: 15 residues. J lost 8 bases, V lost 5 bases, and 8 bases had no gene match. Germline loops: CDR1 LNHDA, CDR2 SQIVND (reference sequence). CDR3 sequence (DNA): TGTGCCAGTAGTTCCTCGGCACTAGCGGGGGGTACGCAGTATTTT. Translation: CASSSSALAGGTQYF.

The CDR3 is CASSPEWGGSETQYF. The CDR3 nucleotides are TGTGCCAGCAGCCCCGAGTGGGGGGGATCAGAGACCCAGTACTTC. The V gene is TRBV7-2, the J gene TRBJ2-5; 7 bases align to TRBD2. V lost 5 bases and J lost 4; bases outside the gene matches: 10. The germline V gene encodes CDR1 SGHTA and CDR2 FQGNSA. The CDR3 sequence is 15 residues long.

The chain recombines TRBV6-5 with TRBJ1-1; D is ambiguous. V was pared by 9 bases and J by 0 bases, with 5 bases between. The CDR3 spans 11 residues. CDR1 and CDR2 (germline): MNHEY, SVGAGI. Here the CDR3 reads CASVLNTEAFF. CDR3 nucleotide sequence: TGTGCCAGTGTCTTGAACACTGAAGCTTTCTTT.

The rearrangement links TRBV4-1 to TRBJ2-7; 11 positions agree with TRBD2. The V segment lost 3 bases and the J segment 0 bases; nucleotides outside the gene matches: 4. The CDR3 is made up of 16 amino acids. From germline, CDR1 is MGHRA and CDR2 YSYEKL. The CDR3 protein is CASSHGTSGASYEQYF. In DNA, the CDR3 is TGCGCCAGCAGCCACGGGACTAGCGGTGCCTCCTACGAGCAGTACTTC.

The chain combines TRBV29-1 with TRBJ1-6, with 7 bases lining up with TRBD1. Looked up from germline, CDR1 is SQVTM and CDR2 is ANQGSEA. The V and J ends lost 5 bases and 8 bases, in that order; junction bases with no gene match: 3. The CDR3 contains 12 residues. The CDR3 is CSVSTGDSPLHF. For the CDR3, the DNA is TGCAGCGTTTCAACAGGGGATTCACCCCTCCACTTT.

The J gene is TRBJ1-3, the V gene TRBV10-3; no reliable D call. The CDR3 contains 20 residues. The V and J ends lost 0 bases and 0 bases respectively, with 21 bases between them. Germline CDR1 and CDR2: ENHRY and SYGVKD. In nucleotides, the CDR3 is TGTGCCATCAGTGAGTCGTTTCTTTCACGGCCTATGAGCTCTGGAAACACCATATATTTT. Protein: CAISESFLSRPMSSGNTIYF.

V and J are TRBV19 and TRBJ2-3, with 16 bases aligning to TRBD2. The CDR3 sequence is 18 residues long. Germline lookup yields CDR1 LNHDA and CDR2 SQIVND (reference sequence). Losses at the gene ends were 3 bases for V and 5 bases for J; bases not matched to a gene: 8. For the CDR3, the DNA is TGTGCCAGTAGTATCCCGGGACTAGCGGGGGGGCCGGGAGATACGCAGTATTTT. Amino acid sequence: CASSIPGLAGGPGDTQYF.

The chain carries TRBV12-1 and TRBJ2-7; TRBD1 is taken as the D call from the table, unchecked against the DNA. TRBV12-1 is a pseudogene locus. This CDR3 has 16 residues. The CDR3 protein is CASSFNAQENSYEQYF. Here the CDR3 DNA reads TGTGCCAGCAGCTTTAATGCACAGGAAAACTCCTACGAGCAGTACTTC.

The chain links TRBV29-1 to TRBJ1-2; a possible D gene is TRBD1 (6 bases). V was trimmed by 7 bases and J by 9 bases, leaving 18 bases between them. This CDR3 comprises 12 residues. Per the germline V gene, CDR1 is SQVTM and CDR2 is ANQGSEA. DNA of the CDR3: TGCAGCGCCACTGGCAGGGGTCAGAGCTACACCTTC. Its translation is CSATGRGQSYTF.

For the CDR3, the DNA is TGTGCCAGCAGTTTAGGGACTAACTATGGCTACACCTTC. It encodes CASSLGTNYGYTF. The chain is built from TRBV28 and TRBJ1-2; D remains ambiguous. Germline V gene data show CDR1 as MDHEN and CDR2 as SYDVKM. Trimming stripped 2 bases from V and 0 bases from J, with 4 bases between. The CDR3 contains 13 residues.

This CDR3 reads CASSPGRGRVGSPLHF. The DNA for the CDR3 is TGTGCCAGCTCACCAGGAAGGGGGCGGGTCGGTTCACCCCTCCACTTT. V gene TRBV18 combines with J gene TRBJ1-6, with TRBD1 matching over 7 bases. The CDR3 consists of 16 residues. V was pared by 2 bases and J by 9 bases, with 10 bases of the junction left unmatched. In germline, CDR1 is KGHSH, CDR2 LQKENI.

CDR3 region: CASSEGPGSPLHF. The CDR3 DNA follows: TGTGCCAGCAGTGAGGGCCCAGGATCACCCCTCCACTTT. J is TRBJ1-6 and V is TRBV2; D call uncertain. Germline CDR1 reads SNHLY; CDR2 reads FYNNEI. CDR3 length: 13 residues. Trimming stripped 3 bases from V and 10 bases from J, with 10 bases between.

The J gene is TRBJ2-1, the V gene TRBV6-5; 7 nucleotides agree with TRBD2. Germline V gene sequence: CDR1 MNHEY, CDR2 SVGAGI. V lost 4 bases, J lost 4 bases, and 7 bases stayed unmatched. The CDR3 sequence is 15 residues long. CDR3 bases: TGTGCCAGCAGTTCGTTAGCGGGTCCTTACAATGAGCAGTTCTTC. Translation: CASSSLAGPYNEQFF.

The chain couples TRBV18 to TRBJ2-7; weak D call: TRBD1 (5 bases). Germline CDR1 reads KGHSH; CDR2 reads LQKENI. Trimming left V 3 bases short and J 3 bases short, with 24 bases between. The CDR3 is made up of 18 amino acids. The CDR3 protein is CASSPNRPQVSGLYEQYF. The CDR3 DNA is TGTGCCAGCTCACCTAATCGACCACAGGTTTCAGGCCTCTACGAGCAGTACTTC.

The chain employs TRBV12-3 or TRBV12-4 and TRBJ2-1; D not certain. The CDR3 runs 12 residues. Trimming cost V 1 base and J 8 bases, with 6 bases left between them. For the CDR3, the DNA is TGTGCCAGCAGTTTAGAAGTATATGAGCAGTTCTTC. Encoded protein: CASSLEVYEQFF.

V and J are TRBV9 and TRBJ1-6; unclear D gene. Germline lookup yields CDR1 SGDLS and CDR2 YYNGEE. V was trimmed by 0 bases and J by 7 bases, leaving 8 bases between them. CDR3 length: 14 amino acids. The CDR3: CASSVDPANSPLHF. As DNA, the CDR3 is TGTGCCAGCAGCGTAGATCCAGCCAATTCACCCCTCCACTTT.

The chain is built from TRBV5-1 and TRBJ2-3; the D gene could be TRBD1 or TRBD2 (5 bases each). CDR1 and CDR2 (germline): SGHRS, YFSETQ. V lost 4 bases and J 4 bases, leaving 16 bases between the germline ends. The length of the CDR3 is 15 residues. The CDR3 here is CASSPGTKGSDTQYF. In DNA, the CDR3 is TGCGCCAGCAGCCCCGGGACGAAGGGCTCAGATACGCAGTATTTT.

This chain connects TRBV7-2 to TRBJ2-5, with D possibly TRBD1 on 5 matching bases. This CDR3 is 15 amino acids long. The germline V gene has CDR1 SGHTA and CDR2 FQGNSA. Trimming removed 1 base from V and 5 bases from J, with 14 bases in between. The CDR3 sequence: CASSLGGRVDETQYF. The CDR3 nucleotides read TGTGCCAGCAGCTTAGGTGGCAGGGTGGACGAGACCCAGTACTTC.

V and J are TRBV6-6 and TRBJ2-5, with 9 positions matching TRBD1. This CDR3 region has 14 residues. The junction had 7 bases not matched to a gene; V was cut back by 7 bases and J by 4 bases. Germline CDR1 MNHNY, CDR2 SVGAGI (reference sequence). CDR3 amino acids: CASTVIQGAETQYF. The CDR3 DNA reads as TGTGCCAGCACCGTAATACAGGGGGCAGAGACCCAGTACTTC.

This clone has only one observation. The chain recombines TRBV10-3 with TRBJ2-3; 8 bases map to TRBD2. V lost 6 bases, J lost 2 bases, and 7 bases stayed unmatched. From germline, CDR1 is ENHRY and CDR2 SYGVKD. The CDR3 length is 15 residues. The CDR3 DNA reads TGTGCCATCAGGGGGAGCGGGGGAGACACAGATACGCAGTATTTT. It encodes CAIRGSGGDTDTQYF.